This T cell receptor (beta chain) was profiled in a study of cytomegalovirus exposure and HLA in healthy donors. It was with 60 Vbeta and 13 Jbeta primers that the PCR ran. Clones were sequenced by immunoSEQ multiplex PCR, and TCRdb holds only the in-frame ones, with some missing. The sample consists of approximately 220,000 clones, more than 60% of them appearing once. Germline CDR1 reads MGHRA; CDR2 reads YSYEKL. The CDR3 is 19 residues long. V lost 0 bases and J lost 0; bases outside the gene matches: 7. The sample was PBMCs. The chain carries TRBV4-1 and TRBJ2-1, with TRBD2 identical over 11 bases. The clonotype was recovered from a girl aged 2 to 9 in good health and CMV-seronegative. The CDR3 loop is CASSQEASGGYDSYNEQFF. CDR3 DNA sequence: TGCGCCAGCAGCCAAGAGGCTAGCGGGGGGTACGACTCCTACAATGAGCAGTTCTTC.